This TCR beta chain was recorded in a study of OX40 agonist ivuxolimab in advanced cancers. Deletions cut 5 bases from V and 3 bases from J, with 11 bases between. The CDR3 runs to 13 residues. CDR1 and CDR2 from the germline V gene are SGHNT and YYREEE (reference sequence). This clone appeared a single time. Some clones are missing from TCRdb's copy, which holds only in-frame ones; the method was immunoSEQ multiplex PCR. Of about 70,000 clones listed, roughly three quarters are singletons. This TCR came from an adult with an advanced solid tumor such as melanoma, head and neck, liver or kidney cancer. The sample in question was CD4+ or CD8+ T cells sorted from blood, obtained in a trial of the OX40 agonist ivuxolimab. The chain employs TRBV5-4 and TRBJ1-2; D remains unclear. CDR3 amino acids: CASRSQDYYGYTF. The CDR3, as DNA: TGTGCCAGCAGGTCTCAGGACTACTATGGCTACACCTTC.